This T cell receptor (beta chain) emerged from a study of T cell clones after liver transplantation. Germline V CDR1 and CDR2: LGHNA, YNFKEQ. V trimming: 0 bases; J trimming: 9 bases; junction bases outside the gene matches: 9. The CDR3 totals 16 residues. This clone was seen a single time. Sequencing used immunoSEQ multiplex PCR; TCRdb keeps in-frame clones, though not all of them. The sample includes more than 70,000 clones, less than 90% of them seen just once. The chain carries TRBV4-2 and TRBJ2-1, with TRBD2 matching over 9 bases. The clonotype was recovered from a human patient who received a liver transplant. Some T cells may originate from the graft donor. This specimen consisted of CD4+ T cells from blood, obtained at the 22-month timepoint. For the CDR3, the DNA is TGTGCCAGCAGCCAAGATGGGGCGGGAGGGCCTAGTGAGCAGTTCTTC. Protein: CASSQDGAGGPSEQFF.